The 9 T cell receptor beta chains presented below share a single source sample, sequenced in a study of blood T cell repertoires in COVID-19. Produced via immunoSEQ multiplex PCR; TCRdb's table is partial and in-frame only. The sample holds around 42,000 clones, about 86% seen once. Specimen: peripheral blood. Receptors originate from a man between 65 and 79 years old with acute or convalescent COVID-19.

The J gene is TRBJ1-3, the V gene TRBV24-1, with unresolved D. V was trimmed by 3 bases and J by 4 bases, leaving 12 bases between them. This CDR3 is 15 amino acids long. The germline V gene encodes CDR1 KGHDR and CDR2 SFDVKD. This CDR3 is CATSDPSGGGNTIYF. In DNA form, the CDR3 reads TGTGCCACCAGTGATCCTTCAGGTGGAGGAAACACCATATATTTT.

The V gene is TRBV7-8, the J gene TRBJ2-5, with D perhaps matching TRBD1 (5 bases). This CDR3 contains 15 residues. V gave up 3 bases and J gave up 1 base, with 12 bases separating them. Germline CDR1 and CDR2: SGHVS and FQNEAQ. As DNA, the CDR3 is TGTGCCAGCAGCTTTATAGGGGCCCTCCAAGAGACCCAGTACTTC. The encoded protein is CASSFIGALQETQYF.

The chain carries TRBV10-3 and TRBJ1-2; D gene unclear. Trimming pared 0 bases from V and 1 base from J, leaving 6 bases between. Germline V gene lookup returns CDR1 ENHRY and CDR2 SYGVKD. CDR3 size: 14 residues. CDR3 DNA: TGTGCCATCAGTGAGTCGCCGGTTAACTATGGCTACACCTTC. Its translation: CAISESPVNYGYTF.

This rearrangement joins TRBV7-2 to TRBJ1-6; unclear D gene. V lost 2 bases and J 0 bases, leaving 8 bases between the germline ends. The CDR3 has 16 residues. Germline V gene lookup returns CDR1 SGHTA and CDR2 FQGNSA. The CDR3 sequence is CASSLRQVSYNSPLHF. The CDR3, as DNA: TGTGCCAGCAGCTTACGGCAGGTCTCCTATAATTCACCCCTCCACTTT.

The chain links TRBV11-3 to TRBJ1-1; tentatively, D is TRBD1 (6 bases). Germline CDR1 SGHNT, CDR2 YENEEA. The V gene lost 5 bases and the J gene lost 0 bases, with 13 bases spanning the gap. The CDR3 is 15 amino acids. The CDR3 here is CASSRRGQLNTEAFF. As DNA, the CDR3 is TGTGCCAGCAGCCGGCGCGGACAGTTGAACACTGAAGCTTTCTTT.

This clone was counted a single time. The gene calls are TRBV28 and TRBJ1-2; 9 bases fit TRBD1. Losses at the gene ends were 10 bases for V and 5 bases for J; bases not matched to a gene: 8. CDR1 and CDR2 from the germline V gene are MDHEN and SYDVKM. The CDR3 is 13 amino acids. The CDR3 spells CAITGGTGYGYTF. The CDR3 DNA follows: TGTGCCATAACAGGGGGCACGGGATATGGCTACACCTTC.

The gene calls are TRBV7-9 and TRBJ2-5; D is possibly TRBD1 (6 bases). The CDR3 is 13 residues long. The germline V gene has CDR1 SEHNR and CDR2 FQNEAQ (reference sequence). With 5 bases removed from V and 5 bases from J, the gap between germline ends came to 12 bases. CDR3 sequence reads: CASSRTGIETQYF. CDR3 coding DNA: TGTGCCAGCAGCCGTACAGGGATTGAGACCCAGTACTTC.

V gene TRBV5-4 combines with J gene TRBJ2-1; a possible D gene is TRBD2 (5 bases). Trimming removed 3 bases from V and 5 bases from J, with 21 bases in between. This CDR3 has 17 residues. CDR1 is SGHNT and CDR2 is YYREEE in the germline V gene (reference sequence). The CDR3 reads CASSWLRVVSDNNEQFF. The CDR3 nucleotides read TGTGCCAGCAGCTGGCTGCGGGTAGTGTCGGATAACAATGAGCAGTTCTTC.

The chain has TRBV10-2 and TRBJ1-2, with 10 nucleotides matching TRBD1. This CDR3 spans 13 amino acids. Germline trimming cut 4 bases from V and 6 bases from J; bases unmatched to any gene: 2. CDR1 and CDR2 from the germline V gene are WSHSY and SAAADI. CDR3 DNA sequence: TGCGCCAGCAGTGGACAGGGGGCGCATGGCTACACCTTC. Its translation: CASSGQGAHGYTF.